This entry is about one TCR beta chain. The antigen is undetermined. The source of the sample is a study of T cell responses to AZD1222 COVID-19 vaccine. V was pared by 2 bases and J by 5 bases, with 5 bases of the junction left unmatched. The CDR3 consists of 14 residues. Germline V gives CDR1 MDHEN, CDR2 SYDVKM. Clones were sequenced by immunoSEQ multiplex PCR, and TCRdb holds only the in-frame ones, with some missing. Of tens of thousands of clones in the sample, approximately 80% were seen once. Notes on the study in general: Vaccination with two AZD1222 doses was followed by a rise in Spike-specific TCR breadth and depth. In all cases, repertoires were sampled only after the peak T cell response. Among the donors, most were white British and more were female, and clonal diversity was possibly underestimated.

The chain combines TRBV28 with TRBJ1-2, with 7 bases identical to TRBD1. The clonotype originates from an adult in good health. Source: peripheral blood, taken on day 0 of AZD1222 vaccination. The CDR3 loop reads CASSLPPGGYGYTF. The CDR3 bases are TGTGCCAGCAGTTTACCCCCAGGGGGTTATGGCTACACCTTC.